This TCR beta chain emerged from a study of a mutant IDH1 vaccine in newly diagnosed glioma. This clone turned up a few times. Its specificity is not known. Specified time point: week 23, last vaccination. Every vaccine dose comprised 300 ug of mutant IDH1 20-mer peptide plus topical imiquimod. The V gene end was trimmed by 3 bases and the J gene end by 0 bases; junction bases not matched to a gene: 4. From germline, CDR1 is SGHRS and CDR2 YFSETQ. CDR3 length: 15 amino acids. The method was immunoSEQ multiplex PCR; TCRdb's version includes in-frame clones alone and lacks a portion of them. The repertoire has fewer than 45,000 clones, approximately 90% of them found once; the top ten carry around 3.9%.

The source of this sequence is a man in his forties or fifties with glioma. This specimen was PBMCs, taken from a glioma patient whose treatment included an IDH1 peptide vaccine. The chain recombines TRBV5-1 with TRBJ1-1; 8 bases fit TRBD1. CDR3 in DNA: TGCGCCAGCAGCTGGAGACAGGGGCTGAACACTGAAGCTTTCTTT. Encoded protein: CASSWRQGLNTEAFF.